The 19 T cell receptor beta chains given below trace back to one sample, sequenced in a study of T cell responses to AZD1222 COVID-19 vaccine. The table came from immunoSEQ multiplex PCR; TCRdb's copy has only in-frame clones and leaves some out. The sample carries 110,000 to 150,000 clones, over 90% recorded once. The sample here was peripheral blood, taken on day 0 of AZD1222 vaccination. These receptors all come from an adult in good health.

This clone was detected once. The chain employs TRBV19 and TRBJ1-1, with D unresolved. Germline V CDR1 and CDR2: LNHDA, SQIVND (reference sequence). The CDR3 loop spans 14 amino acids. V gave up 4 bases and J gave up 1 base, with 10 bases separating them. The CDR3: CASSKAVTNTEAFF. The CDR3 bases are TGTGCCAGTAGTAAAGCAGTAACGAACACTGAAGCTTTCTTT.

The chain uses TRBV11-3 and TRBJ2-3; TRBD2 matches at 10 bases. J lost 5 bases, V lost 1 base, and 0 bases had no gene match. Germline assignment: CDR1 SGHNT and CDR2 YENEEA. This CDR3 spans 14 amino acids. The CDR3 protein is CASSLGTSGDTQYF. DNA of the CDR3: TGTGCCAGCAGCTTAGGGACTAGCGGAGATACGCAGTATTTT.

The rearrangement links TRBV5-1 to TRBJ2-7; 8 bases are a match to TRBD1. CDR3 length: 19 amino acids. CDR1 is SGHRS, CDR2 YFSETQ, per germline. V lost 0 bases and J lost 2; bases outside the gene matches: 16. The CDR3, as DNA: TGCGCCAGCAGCTTGGAAGGACAGGGCTACATAACCCAAACCTACGAGCAGTACTTC. Translating it yields CASSLEGQGYITQTYEQYF.

A few counts support this clone. CDR3 in amino acids: CASSLGTLGDTF. The CDR3 coding sequence is TGTGCCAGCAGCTTGGGGACATTAGGGGACACCTTC. The chain uses TRBV5-6 and TRBJ1-2, with D possibly matching TRBD1 (5 bases). Trimming took 0 bases from V and 12 from J, leaving 12 bases between them. The germline V gene has CDR1 SGHDT and CDR2 YYEEEE. CDR3 length: 12 amino acids. The full variable domain, in which reference TRBV5-6 and TRBJ1-2 provide the parts outside the CDR3, is DAGVTQSPTHLIKTRGQQVTLRCSPKSGHDTVSWYQQALGQGPQFIFQYYEEEERQRGNFPDRFSGHQFPNYSSELNVNALLLGDSALYLCASSLGTLGDTFGSGTRLTVV.

The gene calls are TRBV5-1 and TRBJ1-2; no clear D. Deletions cut 1 base from V and 3 bases from J, with 10 bases between. The CDR3 sequence is 14 residues long. Germline V gene data show CDR1 as SGHRS and CDR2 as YFSETQ. The CDR3 region is CASSLSTDHYGYTF. The CDR3 nucleotides read TGCGCCAGCAGCTTGTCGACGGACCACTATGGCTACACCTTC.

The rearrangement uses TRBV9 and TRBJ2-1; 8 bases map to TRBD2. This CDR3 region has 14 residues. Trimming removed 5 bases from V and 5 bases from J; junction bases left unmatched: 6. Germline V gene sequence: CDR1 SGDLS, CDR2 YYNGEE. CDR3 amino acids: CASSTSGAHNEQFF. The DNA for the CDR3 is TGTGCCAGCAGTACTAGCGGAGCTCACAATGAGCAGTTCTTC.

The chain links TRBV5-1 to TRBJ2-3; 8 bases agree with TRBD2. Looked up from germline, CDR1 is SGHRS and CDR2 is YFSETQ. The CDR3 is 14 amino acids. Trimming took 2 bases from V and 5 from J; bases not matched to a gene: 4. The CDR3 region has the DNA TGCGCCAGCAGCTTAGAGCGGGAGATAGATACGCAGTATTTT. This gives the protein CASSLEREIDTQYF.

The CDR3 DNA reads TGTGCCAGCAAACAGAATAATGAAAAACTGTTTTTT. It encodes CASKQNNEKLFF. The chain links TRBV28 to TRBJ1-4; D call uncertain. CDR3 length equals 12 residues. V was shortened by 7 bases and J by 4 bases, with 7 bases between the two germline ends. The germline V gene encodes CDR1 MDHEN and CDR2 SYDVKM.

In its sample, this clone was seen a few times. The chain links TRBV18 to TRBJ2-1; D is ambiguous. CDR3 size: 11 residues. Trimming cost V 5 bases and J 10 bases, with 9 bases left between them. Germline CDR1 is KGHSH and CDR2 is LQKENI. DNA of the CDR3: TGTGCCAGCTCAGCACTAAACGAGCAGTTCTTC. Translated: CASSALNEQFF.

The chain uses TRBV6-5 and TRBJ2-5; D unclear. Trimming shortened V by 6 bases and J by 5 bases, and 16 bases separated the two germline ends. Germline V gives CDR1 MNHEY, CDR2 SVGAGI. The CDR3 sequence is 14 residues long. This CDR3 reads CASRVGQSRETQYF. The CDR3 region has the DNA TGTGCCAGCAGGGTCGGCCAGTCTAGGGAGACCCAGTACTTC.

The rearrangement links TRBV30 to TRBJ2-7; no clear D gene. V was cut by 3 bases and J by 2 bases, with 20 bases left in between. The CDR3 totals 16 residues. The germline V gene has CDR1 GTSNPN and CDR2 SVGIG (reference sequence). The DNA for the CDR3 is TGTGCCTGGAGGCCCTTGGGCTCCCCTGTCCCCTACGAGCAGTACTTC. The encoded protein is CAWRPLGSPVPYEQYF.

In its sample, this clone was seen a few times. The chain is built from TRBV7-2 and TRBJ1-5; D perhaps matches TRBD1 (5 bases). Germline loops: CDR1 SGHTA, CDR2 FQGNSA. The V and J ends lost 2 bases and 4 bases respectively, with 15 bases between them. The CDR3 consists of 16 residues. The CDR3 is CASSLFGPRTNQPQHF. The DNA of the CDR3 is TGTGCCAGCAGCTTATTCGGACCGAGGACAAATCAGCCCCAGCATTTT.

V is TRBV6-4 and J is TRBJ1-1; perhaps TRBD1 as D (5 bases). Trimming cost V 5 bases and J 4 bases, with 14 bases left between them. CDR3 length equals 14 residues. Per germline, CDR1 MRHNA and CDR2 SNTAGT. For the CDR3, the DNA is TGTGCCAGCAGTCCTAACGGGGGGAGCACTGAAGCTTTCTTT. Its protein is CASSPNGGSTEAFF.

The chain has TRBV6-5 and TRBJ1-2; TRBD1 is a possible D gene (6 bases). Germline CDR1 is MNHEY and CDR2 is SVGAGI. The V end lost 5 bases, the J end lost 4 bases, and 14 bases lay between the germline ends. The CDR3 is 14 amino acids. CDR3 bases: TGTGCCAGCAGTCGACAGGCGTGGGGCTATGGCTACACCTTC. Translated: CASSRQAWGYGYTF.

V gene TRBV6-5 combines with J gene TRBJ1-3, with TRBD1 as a possible D gene (5 bases). This CDR3 spans 14 amino acids. Germline loops: CDR1 MNHEY, CDR2 SVGAGI. V was clipped by 8 bases and J by 4 bases, with 15 bases between them. CDR3 region: CASAGKNTGNTIYF. The DNA for the CDR3 is TGTGCCAGCGCAGGGAAGAACACCGGAAACACCATATATTTT.

In DNA form, the CDR3 reads TGTGCCAGTAGTATGGTGGCAGGGGCCAATCAGCCCCAGCATTTT. This translates into CASSMVAGANQPQHF. V usage is TRBV19 and J usage is TRBJ1-5; a possible D gene is TRBD1 (6 bases). Trimming removed 3 bases at V and 3 bases at J, with 12 bases between. Germline V gene lookup returns CDR1 LNHDA and CDR2 SQIVND (reference sequence). The CDR3 totals 15 residues.

V and J are TRBV11-2 and TRBJ1-1; D uncertain. The CDR3 runs 16 residues. Trimming pared 0 bases from V and 1 base from J, leaving 12 bases between. Germline assignment: CDR1 SGHAT and CDR2 FQNNGV. Here the CDR3 reads CASSLEMILGNTEAFF. DNA of the CDR3: TGTGCCAGCAGCTTAGAAATGATACTTGGGAACACTGAAGCTTTCTTT.

The CDR3 loop is CASSQGSSGRYEQYF. The CDR3 coding sequence is TGTGCCAGCAGCCAGGGGTCCAGCGGGAGATACGAGCAGTACTTC. This sequence joins TRBV11-3 and TRBJ2-7; TRBD2 agrees at 8 bases. V was pared by 5 bases and J by 4 bases, with 10 bases of the junction left unmatched. The CDR3 has 15 residues. Germline V gives CDR1 SGHNT, CDR2 YENEEA. The entire variable domain, with the rest obtained from reference TRBV11-3 and TRBJ2-7, is as follows: EAGVVQSPRYKIIEKKQPVAFWCNPISGHNTLYWYLQNLGQGPELLIRYENEEAVDDSQLPKDRFSAERLKGVDSTLKIQPAELGDSAVYLCASSQGSSGRYEQYFGPGTRLTVT.

The J gene is TRBJ2-7, the V gene TRBV9; a possible D gene is TRBD2 (5 bases). V lost 2 bases and J 4 bases, leaving 13 bases between the germline ends. Germline lookup yields CDR1 SGDLS and CDR2 YYNGEE. The CDR3 is 14 residues long. The CDR3, as DNA: TGTGCCAGCAGCGTGGCCCTGGGAGAGTACGAGCAGTACTTC. This translates into CASSVALGEYEQYF.